This T cell receptor (beta chain) is from a study of technical replicates of blood from a handful of donors. The protocol was immunoSEQ multiplex PCR, while the TCRdb copy is restricted to in-frame clones and leaves out a portion. This sample has more than 90,000 clones, with under 97% found just once. Deletions cut 5 bases from V and 7 bases from J, with 12 bases between. The CDR3 length is 12 residues. Per the germline V gene, CDR1 is SGHTA and CDR2 is FQGTGA. The sequence derives from a human donor in good health. The material sequenced was T cells isolated from PBMCs. V and J are TRBV7-3 and TRBJ2-7, with a possible D match to TRBD2 (6 bases). The CDR3 DNA is TGTGCCAGCAGCCCCGGAGGGGAAGAGCAGTACTTC. This gives the protein CASSPGGEEQYF.